Below are 18 T cell receptor beta chains sequenced from a single sample in a study of blood T cell repertoires in COVID-19. Only in-frame clones appear in the TCRdb table, and some are missing; sequencing was by immunoSEQ multiplex PCR. The data contain some 150,000 clones, over 65% of them singletons. The sample consisted of peripheral blood. These receptor sequences come from a man aged 65 to 85 with acute or convalescent COVID-19.

The chain is built from TRBV11-3 and TRBJ2-1, with D perhaps matching TRBD1 (5 bases). V lost 1 base and J lost 10, with 14 bases in between. CDR3 length: 14 amino acids. Germline V gives CDR1 SGHNT, CDR2 YENEEA. This chain's CDR3 is CASSLGQGIGEQFF. In nucleotides, the CDR3 is TGTGCCAGCAGCTTAGGGCAGGGTATCGGAGAGCAGTTCTTC.

This clone has just one count. The chain combines TRBV5-5 with TRBJ2-5; TRBD2 agrees at 8 bases. V shed 6 bases, J shed 2 bases, and the junction held 9 bases outside the gene matches. The CDR3 is 15 residues long. Germline CDR1 SGHKS, CDR2 YYEKEE (reference sequence). The CDR3, as DNA: TGTGCCAGCACCCTCAGGATAGCGGGGCAAGAGACCCAGTACTTC. Translated, it gives CASTLRIAGQETQYF.

V gene TRBV5-8 combines with J gene TRBJ1-5; 7 nucleotides match TRBD1. The CDR3 extends over 14 amino acids. Germline assignment: CDR1 SGHTS and CDR2 YDEGEE. With 3 bases clipped from V and 6 bases from J, the junction kept 6 bases outside the gene matches. CDR3 residues: CASSSQGLGQPQHF. The CDR3, as DNA: TGTGCCAGCAGCTCACAGGGGTTGGGTCAGCCCCAGCATTTT. Complete variable domain (other parts from reference TRBV5-8 and TRBJ1-5): EAGVTQSPTHLIKTRGQQATLRCSPISGHTSVYWYQQALGLGLQFLLWYDEGEERNRGNFPPRFSGRQFPNYSSELNVNALELEDSALYLCASSSQGLGQPQHFGDGTRLSIL.

The CDR3 DNA sequence: TGTGCCAGCAGCCAAGGACTAGCGGAAACCACAGATACGCAGTATTTT. As protein: CASSQGLAETTDTQYF. The chain carries TRBV3-1 (or the pseudogene TRBV3-2) and TRBJ2-3; 9 bases are a match to TRBD2. The germline V gene has CDR1 LGHDT and CDR2 YNNKEL (reference sequence). V lost 1 base to trimming and J lost 2 bases; unmatched junction nucleotides: 4. This CDR3 is 16 amino acids long.

The gene calls are TRBV19 and TRBJ1-5; TRBD1 matches at 12 bases. Looked up from germline, CDR1 is LNHDA and CDR2 is SQIVND (reference sequence). The CDR3 consists of 16 residues. J gave up 6 bases and V 5 bases, and 8 bases lay outside the gene matches. CDR3 protein: CASSPGTGGRGQPQHF. The CDR3 nucleotides are TGTGCCAGTAGTCCCGGGACAGGGGGCAGGGGTCAGCCCCAGCATTTT.

This clone is a singleton in its sample. The chain carries TRBV9 and TRBJ1-6; TRBD1 might be the D (5 bases). Trimming stripped 3 bases from V and 4 bases from J, with 20 bases between. There are 18 residues in the CDR3. Germline loops: CDR1 SGDLS, CDR2 YYNGEE. The DNA of the CDR3 is TGTGCCAGCAGCGCAGACCCCGGGGGGGTCCGATATAATTCACCCCTCCACTTT. This gives the protein CASSADPGGVRYNSPLHF. The full variable domain, rest sourced from reference TRBV9 and TRBJ1-6, is DSGVTQTPKHLITATGQRVTLRCSPRSGDLSVYWYQQSLDQGLQFLIQYYNGEERAKGNILERFSAQQFPDLHSELNLSSLELGDSALYFCASSADPGGVRYNSPLHFGNGTRLTVT.

This clone was picked up a small number of times. This rearrangement joins TRBV19 to TRBJ1-6, with D unresolved. Germline V gives CDR1 LNHDA, CDR2 SQIVND (reference sequence). Trimming took 9 bases from V and 10 from J, leaving 22 bases between them. The CDR3 consists of 15 residues. CDR3 sequence reads: CASSEMDFSASPLHF. DNA of the CDR3: TGTGCCAGCTCGGAGATGGACTTCTCAGCGTCACCCCTCCACTTT. Variable domain in full (rest from reference TRBV19 and TRBJ1-6): DGGITQSPKYLFRKEGQNVTLSCEQNLNHDAMYWYRQDPGQGLRLIYYSQIVNDFQKGDIAEGYSVSREKKESFPLTVTSAQKNPTAFYLCASSEMDFSASPLHFGNGTRLTVT.

The rearrangement links TRBV4-1 to TRBJ2-4; TRBD1 agrees at 9 bases. This CDR3 spans 16 amino acids. J was trimmed by 6 bases and V by 1 base; bases with no gene match: 7. From germline, CDR1 is MGHRA and CDR2 YSYEKL. CDR3 in DNA: TGCGCCAGCAGCCAAGTGACAGGGGGTGGGACAAACATTCAGTACTTC. Its protein product is CASSQVTGGGTNIQYF.

For the CDR3, the DNA is TGCGCCAGCAGCGCAGAAACAGGGGGTGCTAACTATGGCTACACCTTC. Translating it yields CASSAETGGANYGYTF. The chain links TRBV5-1 to TRBJ1-2, with 8 bases lining up with TRBD1. CDR1 SGHRS and CDR2 YFSETQ come from the germline V gene. The CDR3 covers 16 residues. V was clipped by 4 bases and J by 0 bases; unmatched bases: 8.

This clone has a handful of counts. V usage is TRBV5-1 and J usage is TRBJ1-2, with unresolved D. V was trimmed by 0 bases and J by 4 bases, leaving 13 bases between them. The length of the CDR3 is 15 residues. The V gene's germline CDR1 is SGHRS and CDR2 YFSETQ. The DNA of the CDR3 is TGCGCCAGCAGCTTGGGAGGGCCGGGGAGCTATGGCTACACCTTC. Translating gives CASSLGGPGSYGYTF.

The rearrangement links TRBV5-4 to TRBJ1-6; D is unresolved. The germline V gene encodes CDR1 SGHNT and CDR2 YYREEE (reference sequence). The CDR3 totals 15 residues. Trimming stripped 0 bases from V and 9 bases from J, with 13 bases between. The DNA for the CDR3 is TGTGCCAGCAGCTTGGCCCTTCAAACGGTTTCACCCCTCCACTTT. Translated, it gives CASSLALQTVSPLHF.

The gene calls are TRBV9 and TRBJ2-3, with 10 bases fitting TRBD2. Germline V gives CDR1 SGDLS, CDR2 YYNGEE. The trim removed 4 bases at V and 3 bases at J, leaving 8 bases unmatched. The CDR3 covers 16 residues. The CDR3 protein is CASSPIAGGGTDTQYF. The CDR3 DNA sequence: TGTGCCAGCAGCCCTATAGCGGGAGGAGGGACAGATACGCAGTATTTT.

The chain couples TRBV4-1 to TRBJ1-5, with D perhaps TRBD1 (5 bases). Trimming took off 5 bases at V and 9 bases at J, with 20 bases between the two ends. From germline, CDR1 is MGHRA and CDR2 YSYEKL. The CDR3 totals 15 residues. In DNA, the CDR3 is TGCGCCAGCAGCGGAGGGACTAAGGGGACTTCGCCCCAGCATTTT. Its protein product is CASSGGTKGTSPQHF.

The chain is built from TRBV5-5 and TRBJ2-1; D is possibly TRBD2 (5 bases). Looked up from germline, CDR1 is SGHKS and CDR2 is YYEKEE (reference sequence). Trimming stripped 6 bases from V and 8 bases from J, with 18 bases between. This CDR3 contains 14 residues. The CDR3 sequence: CASNLDWPIDEQFF. The CDR3 nucleotides read TGTGCCAGCAACCTGGACTGGCCCATCGATGAGCAGTTCTTC.

The chain carries TRBV28 and TRBJ2-7; 7 nucleotides match TRBD1. The ends lost 3 bases at V and 5 bases at J; junction bases unmatched: 13. The CDR3 spans 16 residues. Germline assignment: CDR1 MDHEN and CDR2 SYDVKM. The CDR3 sequence is CASSLSGQVLLNEQYF. For the CDR3, the DNA is TGTGCCAGCAGTTTGTCCGGACAGGTACTTTTGAACGAGCAGTACTTC.

The chain carries TRBV2 and TRBJ2-5; D gene unclear. CDR1 and CDR2 from the germline V gene are SNHLY and FYNNEI. The CDR3 runs to 11 residues. V lost 7 bases and J 4 bases, leaving 7 bases between the germline ends. CDR3 protein: CASKATETQYF. DNA for the CDR3: TGTGCCAGCAAAGCAACAGAGACCCAGTACTTC.

The chain employs TRBV5-1 and TRBJ1-1, with 7 bases fitting TRBD1. Germline V gene lookup returns CDR1 SGHRS and CDR2 YFSETQ. Trimming cost V 4 bases and J 5 bases; bases outside gene matches: 5. The CDR3 is 13 amino acids. For the CDR3, the DNA is TGCGCCAGCAGCCAACAGGGGAGGACTGAAGCTTTCTTT. It translates to CASSQQGRTEAFF.

This chain uses TRBV7-3 with TRBJ1-6; D gene ambiguous. Germline V gene data show CDR1 as SGHTA and CDR2 as FQGTGA. The CDR3 is 13 amino acids. V shed 5 bases and J shed 6 bases, with 8 bases lying between them. The CDR3 spells CASSETVNSPLHF. Written as DNA, the CDR3 is TGTGCCAGCAGCGAAACGGTTAATTCACCCCTCCACTTT.